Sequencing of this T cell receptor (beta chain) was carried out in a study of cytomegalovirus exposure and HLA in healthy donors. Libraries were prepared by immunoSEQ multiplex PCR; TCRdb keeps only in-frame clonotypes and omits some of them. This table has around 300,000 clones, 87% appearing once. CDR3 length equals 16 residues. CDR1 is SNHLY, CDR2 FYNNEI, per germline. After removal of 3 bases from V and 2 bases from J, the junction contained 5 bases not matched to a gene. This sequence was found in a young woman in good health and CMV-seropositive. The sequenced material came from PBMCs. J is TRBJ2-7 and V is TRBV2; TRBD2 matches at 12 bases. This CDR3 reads CASSDLGLAGTYEQYF. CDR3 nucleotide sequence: TGTGCCAGCAGTGACCTTGGACTAGCGGGAACCTACGAGCAGTACTTC.